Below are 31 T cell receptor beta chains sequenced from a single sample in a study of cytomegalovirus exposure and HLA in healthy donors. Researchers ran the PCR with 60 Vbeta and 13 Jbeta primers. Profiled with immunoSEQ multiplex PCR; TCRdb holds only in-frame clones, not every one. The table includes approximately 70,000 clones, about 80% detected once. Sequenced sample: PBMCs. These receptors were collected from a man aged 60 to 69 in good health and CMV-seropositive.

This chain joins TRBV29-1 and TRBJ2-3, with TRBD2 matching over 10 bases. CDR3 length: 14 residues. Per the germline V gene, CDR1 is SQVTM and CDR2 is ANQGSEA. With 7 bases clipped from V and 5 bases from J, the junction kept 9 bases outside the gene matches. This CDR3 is CSDKLAGRLDTQYF. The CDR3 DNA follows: TGCAGCGACAAACTAGCGGGAAGACTAGATACGCAGTATTTT.

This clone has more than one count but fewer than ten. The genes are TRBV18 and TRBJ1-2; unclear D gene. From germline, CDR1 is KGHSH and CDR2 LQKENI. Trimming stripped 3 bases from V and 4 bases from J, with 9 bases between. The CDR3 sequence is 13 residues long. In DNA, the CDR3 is TGTGCCAGCTCACCTAGACTCTCCTATGGCTACACCTTC. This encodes CASSPRLSYGYTF.

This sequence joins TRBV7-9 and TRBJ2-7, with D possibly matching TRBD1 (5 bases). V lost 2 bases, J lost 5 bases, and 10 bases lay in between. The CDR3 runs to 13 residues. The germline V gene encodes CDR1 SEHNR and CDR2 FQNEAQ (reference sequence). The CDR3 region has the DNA TGTGCCAGCAGCTTAATGGCAGGGAACGAGCAGTACTTC. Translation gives CASSLMAGNEQYF.

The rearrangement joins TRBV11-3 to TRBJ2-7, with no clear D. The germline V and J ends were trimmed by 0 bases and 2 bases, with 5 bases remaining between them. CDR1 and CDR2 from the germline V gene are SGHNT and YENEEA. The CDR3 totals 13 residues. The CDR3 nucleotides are TGTGCCAGCAGCTTAGAGACTGCCTACGAGCAGTACTTC. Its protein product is CASSLETAYEQYF. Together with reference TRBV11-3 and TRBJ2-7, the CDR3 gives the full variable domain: EAGVVQSPRYKIIEKKQPVAFWCNPISGHNTLYWYLQNLGQGPELLIRYENEEAVDDSQLPKDRFSAERLKGVDSTLKIQPAELGDSAVYLCASSLETAYEQYFGPGTRLTVT.

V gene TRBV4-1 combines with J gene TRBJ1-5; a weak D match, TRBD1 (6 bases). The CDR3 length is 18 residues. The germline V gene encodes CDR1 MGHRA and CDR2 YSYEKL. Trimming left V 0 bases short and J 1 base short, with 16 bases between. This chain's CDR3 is CASSQEPPRGGSNQPQHF. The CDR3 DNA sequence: TGCGCCAGCAGCCAAGAACCCCCCAGGGGAGGGAGCAATCAGCCCCAGCATTTT.

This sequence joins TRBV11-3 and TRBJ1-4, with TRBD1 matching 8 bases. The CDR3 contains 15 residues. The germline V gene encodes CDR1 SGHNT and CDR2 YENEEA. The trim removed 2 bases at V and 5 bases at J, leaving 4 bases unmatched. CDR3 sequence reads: CASSLTRTGNEKLFF. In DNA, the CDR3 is TGTGCCAGCAGCTTAACCAGGACAGGGAATGAAAAACTGTTTTTT.

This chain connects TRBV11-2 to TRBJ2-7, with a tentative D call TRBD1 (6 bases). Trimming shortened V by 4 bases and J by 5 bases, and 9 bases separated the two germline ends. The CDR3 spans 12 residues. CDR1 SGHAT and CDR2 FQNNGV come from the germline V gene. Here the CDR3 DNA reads TGTGCCAGCAGCTCTACAGGGAACGAGCAGTACTTC. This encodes CASSSTGNEQYF. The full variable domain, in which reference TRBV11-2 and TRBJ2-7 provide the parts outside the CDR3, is EAGVAQSPRYKIIEKRQSVAFWCNPISGHATLYWYQQILGQGPKLLIQFQNNGVVDDSQLPKDRFSAERLKGVDSTLKIQPAKLEDSAVYLCASSSTGNEQYFGPGTRLTVT.

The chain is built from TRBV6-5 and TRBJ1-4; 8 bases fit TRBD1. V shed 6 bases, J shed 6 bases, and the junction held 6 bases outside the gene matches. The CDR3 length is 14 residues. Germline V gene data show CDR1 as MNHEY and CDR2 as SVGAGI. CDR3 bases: TGTGCCAGCAGCACCGGGACAGGTGATGAAAAACTGTTTTTT. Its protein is CASSTGTGDEKLFF.

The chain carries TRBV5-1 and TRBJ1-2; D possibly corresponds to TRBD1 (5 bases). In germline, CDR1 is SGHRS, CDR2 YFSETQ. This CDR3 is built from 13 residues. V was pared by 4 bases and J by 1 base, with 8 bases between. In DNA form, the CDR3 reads TGCGCCAGCAGCGAGACAGTTAACTATGGCTACACCTTC. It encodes CASSETVNYGYTF.

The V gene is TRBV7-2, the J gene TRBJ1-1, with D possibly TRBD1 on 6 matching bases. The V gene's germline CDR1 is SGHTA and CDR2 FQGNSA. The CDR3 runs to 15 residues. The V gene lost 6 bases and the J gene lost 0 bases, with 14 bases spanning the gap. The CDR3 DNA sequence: TGTGCCAGCAGGGAATCAGGGGTATTGAACACTGAAGCTTTCTTT. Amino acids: CASRESGVLNTEAFF.

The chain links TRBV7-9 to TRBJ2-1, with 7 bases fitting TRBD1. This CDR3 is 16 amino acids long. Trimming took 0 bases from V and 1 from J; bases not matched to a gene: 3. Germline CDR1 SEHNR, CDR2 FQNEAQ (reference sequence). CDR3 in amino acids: CASSLAHRGSYNEQFF. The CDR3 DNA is TGTGCCAGCAGCTTAGCTCACAGGGGTTCCTACAATGAGCAGTTCTTC.

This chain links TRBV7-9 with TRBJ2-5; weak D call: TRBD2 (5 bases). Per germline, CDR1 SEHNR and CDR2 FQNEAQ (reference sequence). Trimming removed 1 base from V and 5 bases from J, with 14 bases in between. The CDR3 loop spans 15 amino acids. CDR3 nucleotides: TGTGCCAGCAGCTTAGTTGGAGGACCTGATGAGACCCAGTACTTC. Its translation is CASSLVGGPDETQYF. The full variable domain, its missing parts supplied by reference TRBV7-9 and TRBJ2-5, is DTGVSQNPRHKITKRGQNVTFRCDPISEHNRLYWYRQTLGQGPEFLTYFQNEAQLEKSRLLSDRFSAERPKGSFSTLEIQRTEQGDSAMYLCASSLVGGPDETQYFGPGTRLLVL.

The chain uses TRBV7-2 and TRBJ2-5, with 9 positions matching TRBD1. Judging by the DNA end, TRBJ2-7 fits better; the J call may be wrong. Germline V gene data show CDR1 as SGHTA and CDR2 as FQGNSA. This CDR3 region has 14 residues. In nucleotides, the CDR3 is TGTGCCAGCAGATCGGACAGGGGAGTCTACGAGCAGTACTTC. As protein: CASRSDRGVYEQYF.

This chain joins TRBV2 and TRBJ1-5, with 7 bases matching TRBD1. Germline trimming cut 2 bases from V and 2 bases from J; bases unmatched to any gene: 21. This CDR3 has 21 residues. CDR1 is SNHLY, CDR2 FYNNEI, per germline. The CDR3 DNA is TGTGCCAGCAGTGAAAGTATGATGGACAGGTTCACGCAAGCGGGCAATCAGCCCCAGCATTTT. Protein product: CASSESMMDRFTQAGNQPQHF.

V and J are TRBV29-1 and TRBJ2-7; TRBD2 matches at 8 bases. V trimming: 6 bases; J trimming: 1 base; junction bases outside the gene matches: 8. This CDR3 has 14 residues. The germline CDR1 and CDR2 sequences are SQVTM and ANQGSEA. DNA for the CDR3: TGCAGCGTCGCGCGGGGCGGGGGGTCCTACGAGCAGTACTTC. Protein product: CSVARGGGSYEQYF.

DNA of the CDR3: TGCAGCGCTTCTCCACCCAGGAGCACAGATACGCAGTATTTT. This codes for CSASPPRSTDTQYF. V is TRBV29-1 and J is TRBJ2-3; D unresolved. The CDR3 extends over 14 amino acids. Trimming removed 7 bases from V and 0 bases from J, with 14 bases in between. Germline V gene sequence: CDR1 SQVTM, CDR2 ANQGSEA.

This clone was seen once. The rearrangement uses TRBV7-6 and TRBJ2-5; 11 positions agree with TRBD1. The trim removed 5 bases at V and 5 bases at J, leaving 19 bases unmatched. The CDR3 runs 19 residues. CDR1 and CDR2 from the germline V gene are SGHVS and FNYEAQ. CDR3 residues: CASSLDLADGTGGTETQYF. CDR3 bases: TGTGCCAGCAGCCTCGACCTGGCGGACGGGACAGGGGGTACGGAGACCCAGTACTTC.

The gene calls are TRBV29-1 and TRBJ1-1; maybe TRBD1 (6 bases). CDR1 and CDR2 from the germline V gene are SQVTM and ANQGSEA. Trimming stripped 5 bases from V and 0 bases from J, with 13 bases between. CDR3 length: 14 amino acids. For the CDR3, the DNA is TGCAGCGTTTCACAGGGAGGGCTGAACACTGAAGCTTTCTTT. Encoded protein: CSVSQGGLNTEAFF.

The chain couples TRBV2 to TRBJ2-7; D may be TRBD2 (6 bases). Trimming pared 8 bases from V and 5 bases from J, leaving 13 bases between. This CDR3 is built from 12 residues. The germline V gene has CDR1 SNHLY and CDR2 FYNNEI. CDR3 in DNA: TGTGCCAGCGGGAGGACATCCAACGAGCAGTACTTC. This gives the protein CASGRTSNEQYF.

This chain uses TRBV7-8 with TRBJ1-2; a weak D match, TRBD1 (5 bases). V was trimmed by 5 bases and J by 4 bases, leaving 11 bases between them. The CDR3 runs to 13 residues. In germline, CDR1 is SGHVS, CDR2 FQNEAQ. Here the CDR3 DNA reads TGTGCCAGCAGCGCCACAGGTCCCTATGGCTACACCTTC. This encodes CASSATGPYGYTF.

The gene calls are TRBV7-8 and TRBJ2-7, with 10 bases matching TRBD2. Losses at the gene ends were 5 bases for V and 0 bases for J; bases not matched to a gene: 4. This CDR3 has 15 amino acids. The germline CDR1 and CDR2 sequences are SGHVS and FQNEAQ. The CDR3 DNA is TGTGCCAGCAGCATAGTAGCGGGGGGCTCCTACGAGCAGTACTTC. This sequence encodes CASSIVAGGSYEQYF.

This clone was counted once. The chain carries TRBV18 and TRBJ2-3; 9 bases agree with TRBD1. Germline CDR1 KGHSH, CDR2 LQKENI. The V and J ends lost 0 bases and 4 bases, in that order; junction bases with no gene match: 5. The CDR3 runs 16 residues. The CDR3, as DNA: TGTGCCAGCTCACCACCGCTACAGGGGGCTGCAGATACGCAGTATTTT. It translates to CASSPPLQGAADTQYF.

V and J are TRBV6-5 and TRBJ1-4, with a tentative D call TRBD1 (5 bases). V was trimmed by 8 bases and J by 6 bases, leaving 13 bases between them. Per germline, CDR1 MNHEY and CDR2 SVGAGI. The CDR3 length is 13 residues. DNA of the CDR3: TGTGCCAGCCTTCTAAGGGGTGATGAAAAACTGTTTTTT. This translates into CASLLRGDEKLFF.

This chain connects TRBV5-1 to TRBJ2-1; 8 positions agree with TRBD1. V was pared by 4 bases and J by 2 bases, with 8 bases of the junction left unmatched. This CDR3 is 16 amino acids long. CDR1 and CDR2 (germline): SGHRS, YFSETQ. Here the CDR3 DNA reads TGCGCCAGCAGCGCGGGACAGGTCGCAACCTACAATGAGCAGTTCTTC. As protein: CASSAGQVATYNEQFF.

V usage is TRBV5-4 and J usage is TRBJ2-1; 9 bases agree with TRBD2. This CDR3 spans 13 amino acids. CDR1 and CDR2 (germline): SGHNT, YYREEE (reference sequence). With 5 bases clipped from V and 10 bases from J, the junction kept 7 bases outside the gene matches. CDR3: CASRAGGPGEQFF. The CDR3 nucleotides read TGTGCCAGCAGGGCGGGGGGGCCGGGGGAGCAGTTCTTC. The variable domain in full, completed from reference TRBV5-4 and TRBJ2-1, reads ETGVTQSPTHLIKTRGQQVTLRCSSQSGHNTVSWYQQALGQGPQFIFQYYREEENGRGNFPPRFSGLQFPNYSSELNVNALELDDSALYLCASRAGGPGEQFFGPGTRLTVL.

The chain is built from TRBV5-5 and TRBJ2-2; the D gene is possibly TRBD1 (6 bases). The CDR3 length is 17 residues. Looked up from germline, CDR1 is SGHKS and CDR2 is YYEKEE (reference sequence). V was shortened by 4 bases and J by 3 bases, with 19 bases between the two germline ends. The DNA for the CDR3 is TGTGCCAGCAGCCCTAGGGGGATGGGGGCGGACACCGGGGAGCTGTTTTTT. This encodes CASSPRGMGADTGELFF.

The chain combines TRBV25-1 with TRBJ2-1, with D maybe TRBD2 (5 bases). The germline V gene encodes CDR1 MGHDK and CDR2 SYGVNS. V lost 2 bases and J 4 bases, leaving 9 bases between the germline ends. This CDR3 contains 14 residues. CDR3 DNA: TGTGCCAGCAGTGAACCGGGAACATACAATGAGCAGTTCTTC. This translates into CASSEPGTYNEQFF.

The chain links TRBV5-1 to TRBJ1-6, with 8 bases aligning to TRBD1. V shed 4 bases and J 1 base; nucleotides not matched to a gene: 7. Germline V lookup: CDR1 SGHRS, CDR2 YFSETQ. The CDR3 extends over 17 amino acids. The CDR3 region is CASSLTGGRSYNSPLHF. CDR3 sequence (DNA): TGCGCCAGCAGCCTTACAGGGGGTCGGTCCTATAATTCACCCCTCCACTTT. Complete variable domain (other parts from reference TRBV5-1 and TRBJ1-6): KAGVTQTPRYLIKTRGQQVTLSCSPISGHRSVSWYQQTPGQGLQFLFEYFSETQRNKGNFPGRFSGRQFSNSRSEMNVSTLELGDSALYLCASSLTGGRSYNSPLHFGNGTRLTVT.

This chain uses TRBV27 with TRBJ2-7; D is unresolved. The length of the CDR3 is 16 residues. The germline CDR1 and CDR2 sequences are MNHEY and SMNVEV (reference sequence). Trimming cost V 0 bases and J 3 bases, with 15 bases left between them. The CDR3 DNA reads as TGTGCCAGCAGTTTATCGACTGCCAACGCGCTCTACGAGCAGTACTTC. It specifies CASSLSTANALYEQYF.

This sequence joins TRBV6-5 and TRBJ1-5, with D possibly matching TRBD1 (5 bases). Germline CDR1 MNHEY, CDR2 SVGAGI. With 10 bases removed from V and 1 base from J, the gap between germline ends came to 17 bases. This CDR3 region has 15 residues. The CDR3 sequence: CATKLGRGSNQPQHF. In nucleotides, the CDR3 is TGTGCCACGAAGTTGGGGAGGGGCAGCAATCAGCCCCAGCATTTT.

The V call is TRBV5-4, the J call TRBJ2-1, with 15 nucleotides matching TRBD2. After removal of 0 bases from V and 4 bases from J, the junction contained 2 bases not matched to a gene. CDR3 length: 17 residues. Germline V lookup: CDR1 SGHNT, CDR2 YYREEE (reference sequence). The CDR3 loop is CASSLGGLAGGYNEQFF. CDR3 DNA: TGTGCCAGCAGCTTGGGCGGACTAGCGGGAGGGTACAATGAGCAGTTCTTC.